These 13 T cell receptor beta chains originate from one sample sequenced in a study of cytomegalovirus exposure and HLA in healthy donors. In the PCR, 60 Vbeta and 13 Jbeta primers were used. The assay was immunoSEQ multiplex PCR, and TCRdb's table has in-frame clones only and misses some. The top ten hold around 0.33% of the sample, which has some 270,000 clones, 80% seen once. Sequencing used PBMCs. Receptor source: a girl aged 2-10 years in good health and CMV-seronegative.

For this clone: An end of the junction does not agree with germline; a read error may underlie this. This chain connects TRBV28 to TRBJ1-4; 7 nucleotides match TRBD1. CDR1 is MDHEN, CDR2 SYDVKM, per germline. The CDR3 runs 17 residues. Here the CDR3 reads CANSYKQGLVTNEKLFF. The DNA for the CDR3 is TGTGCCAACAGTTACAAACAGGGGCTCGTTACTAATGAAAAACTGTTTTTT.

This chain uses TRBV7-8 with TRBJ2-5, with TRBD2 as a possible D gene (6 bases). Germline V gene lookup returns CDR1 SGHVS and CDR2 FQNEAQ. V lost 3 bases to trimming and J lost 4 bases, with 9 bases between them. This CDR3 is built from 13 residues. The CDR3 region has the DNA TGTGCCAGCAGCTTTGCGGGACGAGAGACCCAGTACTTC. Protein: CASSFAGRETQYF.

The chain recombines TRBV27 with TRBJ1-3, with D possibly matching TRBD1 (6 bases). CDR3 length: 15 residues. Between the trimmed V and J ends, which lost 8 bases and 0 bases, there was a span of 14 bases. The V gene's germline CDR1 is MNHEY and CDR2 SMNVEV (reference sequence). In DNA form, the CDR3 reads TGTGCCAGCGGAAAACTGGACAGCTCTGGAAACACCATATATTTT. Protein: CASGKLDSSGNTIYF.

The V and J genes are TRBV28 and TRBJ2-1, with TRBD1 identical over 7 bases. The CDR3 is 16 amino acids. CDR1 is MDHEN, CDR2 SYDVKM, per germline. J gave up 4 bases and V 6 bases, and 12 bases lay outside the gene matches. The CDR3 DNA reads TGTGCCAGCAGCCCCTCGGACAGGCCCCGTTACAATGAGCAGTTCTTC. It codes for CASSPSDRPRYNEQFF.

The V and J genes are TRBV19 and TRBJ1-4; D is ambiguous. V was cut by 3 bases and J by 10 bases, with 15 bases left in between. This CDR3 region has 14 residues. Germline assignment: CDR1 LNHDA and CDR2 SQIVND (reference sequence). The CDR3 loop reads CASSIGFDEGKLFF. The CDR3 nucleotides are TGTGCCAGTAGTATTGGTTTCGATGAGGGAAAACTGTTTTTT.

This chain connects TRBV30 to TRBJ1-6; D gene uncertain. Germline V gene lookup returns CDR1 GTSNPN and CDR2 SVGIG (reference sequence). This CDR3 is 15 amino acids long. V was trimmed by 4 bases and J by 0 bases, leaving 10 bases between them. Here the CDR3 reads CAWIGDSSYNSPLHF. CDR3 DNA: TGTGCCTGGATTGGAGATAGCTCCTATAATTCACCCCTCCACTTT.

This chain links TRBV2 with TRBJ1-2; TRBD1 matches at 7 bases. This CDR3 spans 13 amino acids. Germline values: CDR1 SNHLY, CDR2 FYNNEI. Trimming removed 6 bases from V and 8 bases from J; junction bases left unmatched: 9. In nucleotides, the CDR3 is TGTGCCAGCAGGGGTTCCGGGACAGCCGGCTACACCTTC. This translates into CASRGSGTAGYTF.

The rearrangement uses TRBV7-9 and TRBJ1-2; 8 nucleotides align to TRBD1. CDR1 and CDR2 (germline): SEHNR, FQNEAQ (reference sequence). V shed 3 bases, J shed 4 bases, and the junction held 4 bases outside the gene matches. The CDR3 contains 14 residues. The chain's CDR3 is CASSFLGQAYGYTF. In DNA, the CDR3 is TGTGCCAGCAGCTTCTTGGGACAGGCCTATGGCTACACCTTC.

This clone was observed a few times. The chain is built from TRBV6-5 and TRBJ1-2, with D tentatively TRBD1 (6 bases). The CDR3 runs to 15 residues. V lost 0 bases and J 6 bases, leaving 14 bases between the germline ends. Germline-derived CDR1 and CDR2 are MNHEY and SVGAGI. CDR3 DNA: TGTGCCAGCAGTTACTCACAGGGCCGCAGGCATGGCTACACCTTC. Amino acids: CASSYSQGRRHGYTF.

This clone has only a few counts. The chain recombines TRBV9 with TRBJ1-1, with 7 bases identical to TRBD1. This CDR3 has 16 residues. The V segment lost 3 bases and the J segment 1 base; nucleotides outside the gene matches: 9. The germline gives CDR1 SGDLS, CDR2 YYNGEE. The CDR3 sequence: CASSDPPTGKNTEAFF. CDR3 nucleotide sequence: TGTGCCAGCAGCGACCCCCCGACAGGGAAGAACACTGAAGCTTTCTTT.

This chain uses TRBV2 with TRBJ1-2; perhaps TRBD1 as D (6 bases). V lost 7 bases to trimming and J lost 6 bases, with 21 bases between them. The CDR3 runs 15 residues. CDR1 is SNHLY and CDR2 is FYNNEI in the germline V gene. CDR3 in DNA: TGTGCCAGCACCCTATATGTGGGGGCGGAGAATGGCTACACCTTC. Translated, it gives CASTLYVGAENGYTF.

This clone was seen more than once but under ten times. The chain couples TRBV6-1 to TRBJ1-4; unclear D gene. Looked up from germline, CDR1 is MNHNS and CDR2 is SASEGT. V dropped 11 bases and J dropped 3 bases, with 13 bases sitting between them. The CDR3 has 13 residues. The CDR3 sequence: CAVSEQANEKLFF. CDR3 bases: TGTGCCGTTAGCGAGCAGGCTAATGAAAAACTGTTTTTT.

The chain recombines TRBV12-5 with TRBJ2-1, with TRBD1 matching 8 bases. The CDR3 is 14 amino acids. V lost 0 bases and J lost 10; bases outside the gene matches: 5. Germline loops: CDR1 LGHNT, CDR2 FRNRAP. The CDR3 loop is CASGLVQGAGEQFF. The CDR3 DNA follows: TGTGCTAGTGGTTTGGTCCAGGGGGCGGGGGAGCAGTTCTTC. Combining the CDR3 with reference TRBV12-5 and TRBJ2-1 gives the whole variable domain DARVTQTPRHKVTEMGQEVTMRCQPILGHNTVFWYRQTMMQGLELLAYFRNRAPLDDSGMPKDRFSAEMPDATLATLKIQPSEPRDSAVYFCASGLVQGAGEQFFGPGTRLTVL.